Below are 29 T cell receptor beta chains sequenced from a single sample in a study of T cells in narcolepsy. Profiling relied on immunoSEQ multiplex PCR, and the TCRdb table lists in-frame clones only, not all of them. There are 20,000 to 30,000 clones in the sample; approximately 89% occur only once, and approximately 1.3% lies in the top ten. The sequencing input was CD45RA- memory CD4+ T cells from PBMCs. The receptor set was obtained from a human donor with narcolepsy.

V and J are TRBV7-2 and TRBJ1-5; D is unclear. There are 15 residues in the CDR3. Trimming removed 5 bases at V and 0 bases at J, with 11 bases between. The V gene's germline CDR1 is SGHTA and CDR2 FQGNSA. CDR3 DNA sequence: TGTGCCAGCAGCCTCGGAGGGTATAGCAATCAGCCCCAGCATTTT. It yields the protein CASSLGGYSNQPQHF.

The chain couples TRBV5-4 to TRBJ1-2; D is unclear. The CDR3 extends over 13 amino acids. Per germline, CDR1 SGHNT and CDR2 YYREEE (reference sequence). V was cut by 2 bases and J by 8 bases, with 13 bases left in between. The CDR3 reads CASSLVGEKGYTF. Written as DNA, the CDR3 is TGTGCCAGCAGCTTAGTGGGAGAGAAGGGCTACACCTTC.

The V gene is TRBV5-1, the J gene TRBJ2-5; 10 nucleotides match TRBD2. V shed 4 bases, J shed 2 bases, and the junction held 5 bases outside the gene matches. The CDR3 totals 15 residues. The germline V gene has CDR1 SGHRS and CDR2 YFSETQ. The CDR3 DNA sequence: TGCGCCAGCAGCCTGACTAGCGGGTGGCAAGAGACCCAGTACTTC. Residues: CASSLTSGWQETQYF.

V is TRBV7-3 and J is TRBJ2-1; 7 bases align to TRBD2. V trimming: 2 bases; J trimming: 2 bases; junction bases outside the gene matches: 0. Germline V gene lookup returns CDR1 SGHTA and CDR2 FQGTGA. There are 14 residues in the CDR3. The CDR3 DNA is TGTGCCAGCAGCTTAGGGAGGGCCTACAATGAGCAGTTCTTC. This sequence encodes CASSLGRAYNEQFF.

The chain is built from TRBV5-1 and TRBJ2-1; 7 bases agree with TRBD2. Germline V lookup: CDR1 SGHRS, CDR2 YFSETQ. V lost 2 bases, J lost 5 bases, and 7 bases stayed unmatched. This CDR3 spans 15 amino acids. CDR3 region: CASSFAGVGNNEQFF. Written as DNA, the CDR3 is TGCGCCAGCAGCTTCGCGGGAGTCGGTAACAATGAGCAGTTCTTC.

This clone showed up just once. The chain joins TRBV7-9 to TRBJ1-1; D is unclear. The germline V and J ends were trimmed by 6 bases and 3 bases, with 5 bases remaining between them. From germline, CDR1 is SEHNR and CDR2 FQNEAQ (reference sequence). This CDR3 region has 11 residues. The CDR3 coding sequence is TGTGCCAGCAGTCTAGACACTGAAGCTTTCTTT. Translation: CASSLDTEAFF.

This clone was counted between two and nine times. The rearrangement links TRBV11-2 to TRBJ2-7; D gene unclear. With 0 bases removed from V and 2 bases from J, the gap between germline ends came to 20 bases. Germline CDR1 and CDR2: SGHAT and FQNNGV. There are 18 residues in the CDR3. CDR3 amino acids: CASSLEIKGAGYPYEQYF. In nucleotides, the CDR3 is TGTGCCAGCAGCTTAGAAATTAAAGGAGCCGGGTACCCCTACGAGCAGTACTTC.

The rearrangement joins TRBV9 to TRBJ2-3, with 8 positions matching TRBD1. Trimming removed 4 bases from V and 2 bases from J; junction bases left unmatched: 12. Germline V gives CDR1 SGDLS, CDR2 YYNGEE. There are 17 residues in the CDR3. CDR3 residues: CASSREDRVLSTDTQYF. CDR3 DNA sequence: TGTGCCAGCAGCCGAGAGGACAGGGTCTTATCCACAGATACGCAGTATTTT.

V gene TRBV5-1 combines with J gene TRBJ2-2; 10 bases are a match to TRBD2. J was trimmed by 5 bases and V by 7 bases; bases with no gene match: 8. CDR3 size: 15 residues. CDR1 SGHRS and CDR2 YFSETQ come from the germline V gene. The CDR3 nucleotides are TGCGCCAGCCATCCTAGCGGGAGTGTAACCGGGGAGCTGTTTTTT. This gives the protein CASHPSGSVTGELFF.

The CDR3 protein is CASSRYGLAGAEDTQYF. CDR3 bases: TGTGCCAGCAGCAGATATGGACTAGCGGGAGCTGAGGATACGCAGTATTTT. V gene TRBV5-8 combines with J gene TRBJ2-3; 13 nucleotides line up with TRBD2. Germline CDR1 is SGHTS and CDR2 is YDEGEE. This CDR3 has 17 amino acids. V dropped 4 bases and J dropped 6; count of bases not matched to a gene: 11.

In nucleotides, the CDR3 is TGTGCCAGCAGCCCACGGAGCCGCACCTACGAGCAGTACTTC. It translates to CASSPRSRTYEQYF. The chain couples TRBV6-5 to TRBJ2-7; no clear D. Trimming stripped 6 bases from V and 2 bases from J, with 14 bases between. CDR1 is MNHEY, CDR2 SVGAGI, per germline. The CDR3 sequence is 14 residues long.

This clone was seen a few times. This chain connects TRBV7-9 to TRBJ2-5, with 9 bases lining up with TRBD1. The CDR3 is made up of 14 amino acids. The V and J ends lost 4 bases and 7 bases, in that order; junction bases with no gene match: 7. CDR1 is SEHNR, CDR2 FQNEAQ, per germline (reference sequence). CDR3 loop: CASSSRGQGGTQYF. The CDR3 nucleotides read TGTGCCAGCAGCTCCAGGGGACAGGGAGGGACCCAGTACTTC.

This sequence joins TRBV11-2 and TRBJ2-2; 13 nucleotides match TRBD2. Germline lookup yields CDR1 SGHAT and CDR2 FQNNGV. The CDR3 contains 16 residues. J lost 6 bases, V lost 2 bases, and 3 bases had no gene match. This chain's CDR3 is CASSLIGLAGAGELFF. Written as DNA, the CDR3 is TGTGCCAGCAGCTTAATAGGACTAGCGGGAGCCGGGGAGCTGTTTTTT.

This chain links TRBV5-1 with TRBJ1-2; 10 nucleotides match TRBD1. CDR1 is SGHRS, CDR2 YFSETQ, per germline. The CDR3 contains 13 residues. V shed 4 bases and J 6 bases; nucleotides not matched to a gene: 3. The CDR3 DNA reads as TGCGCCAGCAGCCTGGGACAGGGGAATGGCTACACCTTC. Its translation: CASSLGQGNGYTF.

In DNA form, the CDR3 reads TGTGCCAGTACCGGAGACAGGATAAGGCCCCAGCATTTT. Translation: CASTGDRIRPQHF. V gene TRBV19 combines with J gene TRBJ1-5, with D possibly being TRBD1 (6 bases). Trimming stripped 7 bases from V and 9 bases from J, with 16 bases between. The CDR3 has 13 residues. Germline-derived CDR1 and CDR2 are LNHDA and SQIVND (reference sequence). The variable domain in full, completed from reference TRBV19 and TRBJ1-5, reads DGGITQSPKYLFRKEGQNVTLSCEQNLNHDAMYWYRQDPGQGLRLIYYSQIVNDFQKGDIAEGYSVSREKKESFPLTVTSAQKNPTAFYLCASTGDRIRPQHFGDGTRLSIL.

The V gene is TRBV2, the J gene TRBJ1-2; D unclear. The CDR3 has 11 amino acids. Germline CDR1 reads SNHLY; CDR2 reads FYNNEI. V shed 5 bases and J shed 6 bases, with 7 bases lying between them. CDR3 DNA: TGTGCCAGCAGTCGAGTAGATGGCTACACCTTC. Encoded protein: CASSRVDGYTF. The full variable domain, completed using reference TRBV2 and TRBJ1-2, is EPEVTQTPSHQVTQMGQEVILRCVPISNHLYFYWYRQILGQKVEFLVSFYNNEISEKSEIFDDQFSVERPDGSNFTLKIRSTKLEDSAMYFCASSRVDGYTFGSGTRLTVV.

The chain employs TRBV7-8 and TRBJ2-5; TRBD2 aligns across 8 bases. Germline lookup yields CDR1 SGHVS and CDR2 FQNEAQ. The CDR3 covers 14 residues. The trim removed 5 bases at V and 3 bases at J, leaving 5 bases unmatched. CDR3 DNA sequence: TGTGCCAGCAGCCCCCGTAGCGGGAAAGAGACCCAGTACTTC. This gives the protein CASSPRSGKETQYF.

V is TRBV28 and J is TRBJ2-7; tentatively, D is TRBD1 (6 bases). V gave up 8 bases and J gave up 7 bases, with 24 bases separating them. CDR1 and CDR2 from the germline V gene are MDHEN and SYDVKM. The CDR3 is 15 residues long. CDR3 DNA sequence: TGTGCCAGCCTTCCGCTAATACAGGGTACGTCAGAGCAGTACTTC. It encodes CASLPLIQGTSEQYF.

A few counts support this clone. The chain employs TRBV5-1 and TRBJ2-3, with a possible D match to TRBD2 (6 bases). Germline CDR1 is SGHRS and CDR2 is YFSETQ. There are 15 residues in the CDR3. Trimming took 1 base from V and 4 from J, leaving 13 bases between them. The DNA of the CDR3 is TGCGCCAGCAGCTTGTCGTCGGGAGAGGCAGATACGCAGTATTTT. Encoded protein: CASSLSSGEADTQYF.

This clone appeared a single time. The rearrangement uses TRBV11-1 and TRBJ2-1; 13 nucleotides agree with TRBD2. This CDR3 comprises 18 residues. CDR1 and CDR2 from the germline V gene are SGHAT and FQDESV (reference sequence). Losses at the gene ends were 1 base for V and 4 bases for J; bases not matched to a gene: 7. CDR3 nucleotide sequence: TGTGCCAGCAGCTTAGGACTAGCGGGAGGATCTATTTACAATGAGCAGTTCTTC. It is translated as CASSLGLAGGSIYNEQFF.

CDR3 amino acids: CASSGEVRGRGGGYTF. DNA of the CDR3: TGTGCCAGCAGCGGAGAGGTCAGGGGGCGAGGTGGCGGCTACACCTTC. The rearrangement links TRBV9 to TRBJ1-2, with 8 nucleotides matching TRBD1. V trimming: 3 bases; J trimming: 8 bases; junction bases outside the gene matches: 15. Germline CDR1 and CDR2: SGDLS and YYNGEE. The CDR3 has 16 amino acids.

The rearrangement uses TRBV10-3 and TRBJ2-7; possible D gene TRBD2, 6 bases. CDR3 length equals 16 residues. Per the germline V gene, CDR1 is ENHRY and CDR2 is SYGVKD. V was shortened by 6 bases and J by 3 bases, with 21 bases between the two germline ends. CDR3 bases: TGTGCCATCAGGCCCGGAGACATGGGGCGGGGCTACGAGCAGTACTTC. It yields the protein CAIRPGDMGRGYEQYF.

CDR3 DNA: TGTGCCAGCAGTTTACAGGCAAGGGAAGGCTACACCTTC. Protein product: CASSLQAREGYTF. The chain couples TRBV2 to TRBJ1-2, with D maybe TRBD1 (5 bases). The CDR3 loop spans 13 amino acids. Trimming pared 5 bases from V and 8 bases from J, leaving 15 bases between. CDR1 and CDR2 (germline): SNHLY, FYNNEI.

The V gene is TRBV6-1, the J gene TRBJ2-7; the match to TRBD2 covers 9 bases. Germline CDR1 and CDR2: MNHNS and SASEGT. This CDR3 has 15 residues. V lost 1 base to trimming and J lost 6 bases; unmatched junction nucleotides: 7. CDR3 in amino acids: CASSEEASGAGEQYF. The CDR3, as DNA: TGTGCCAGCAGTGAAGAGGCTAGCGGGGCCGGCGAGCAGTACTTC.

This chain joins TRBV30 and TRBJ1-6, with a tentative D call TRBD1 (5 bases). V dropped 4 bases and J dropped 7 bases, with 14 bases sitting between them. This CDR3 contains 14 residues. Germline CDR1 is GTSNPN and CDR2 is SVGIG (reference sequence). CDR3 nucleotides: TGTGCCTGGATTCCAGGGTCTTCGAATTCACCCCTCCACTTT. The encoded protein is CAWIPGSSNSPLHF. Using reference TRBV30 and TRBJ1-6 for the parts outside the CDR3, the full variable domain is SQTIHQWPATLVQPVGSPLSLECTVEGTSNPNLYWYRQAAGRGLQLLFYSVGIGQISSEVPQNLSASRPQDRQFILSSKKLLLSDSGFYLCAWIPGSSNSPLHFGNGTRLTVT.

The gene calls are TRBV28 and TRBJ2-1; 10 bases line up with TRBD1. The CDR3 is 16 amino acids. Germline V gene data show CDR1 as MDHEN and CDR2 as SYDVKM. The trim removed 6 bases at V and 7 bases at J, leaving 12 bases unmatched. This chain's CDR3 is CASSPPGQGYRNEQFF. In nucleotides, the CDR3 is TGTGCCAGCAGCCCGCCGGGACAGGGGTATCGTAATGAGCAGTTCTTC.

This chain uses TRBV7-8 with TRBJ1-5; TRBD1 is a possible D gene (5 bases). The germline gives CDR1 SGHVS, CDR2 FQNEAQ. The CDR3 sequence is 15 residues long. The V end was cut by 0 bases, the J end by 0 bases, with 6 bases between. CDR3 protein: CASSLARVSNQPQHF. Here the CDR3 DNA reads TGTGCCAGCAGCTTAGCCAGGGTTAGCAATCAGCCCCAGCATTTT.

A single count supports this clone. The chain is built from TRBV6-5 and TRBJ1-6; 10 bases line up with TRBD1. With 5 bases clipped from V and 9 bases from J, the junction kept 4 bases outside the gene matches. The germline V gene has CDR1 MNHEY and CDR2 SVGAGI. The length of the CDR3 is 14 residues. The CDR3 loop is CASSQDRGGSPLHF. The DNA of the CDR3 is TGTGCCAGCAGTCAGGACAGGGGGGGTTCACCCCTCCACTTT.

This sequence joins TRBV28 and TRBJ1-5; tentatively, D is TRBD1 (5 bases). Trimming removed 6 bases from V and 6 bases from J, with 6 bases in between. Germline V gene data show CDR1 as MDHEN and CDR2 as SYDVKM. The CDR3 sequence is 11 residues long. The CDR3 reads CASRGGQPQHF. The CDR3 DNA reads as TGTGCCAGCAGGGGGGGTCAGCCCCAGCATTTT.